The 28 T cell receptor beta chains below were found in one sample sequenced in a study of T cells in localized non-small cell lung cancer. Sequenced by immunoSEQ multiplex PCR; TCRdb stores in-frame clones only, minus some. The repertoire holds about 59,000 clones, approximately 90% seen once, with 20% to 25% in the top ten. Specimen: peripheral blood, collected before any cancer treatment. The receptors here all came from a man between 40 and 69 years old with stage I squamous cell lung carcinoma.

The chain employs TRBV5-4 and TRBJ2-2, with D perhaps given as TRBD1 or TRBD2 (5 bases each). The germline V gene has CDR1 SGHNT and CDR2 YYREEE (reference sequence). This CDR3 has 13 residues. Trimming left V 4 bases short and J 3 bases short, with 7 bases between. This CDR3 reads CASSRDHTGELFF. CDR3 coding DNA: TGTGCCAGCAGCCGGGACCACACCGGGGAGCTGTTTTTT.

The chain has TRBV5-1 and TRBJ1-5, with D tentatively TRBD1 (5 bases). The germline CDR1 and CDR2 sequences are SGHRS and YFSETQ. Trimming pared 0 bases from V and 6 bases from J, leaving 10 bases between. The CDR3 is 14 residues long. The CDR3 protein is CASSLGTLGQPQHF. The CDR3 DNA follows: TGCGCCAGCAGCTTGGGGACATTAGGTCAGCCCCAGCATTTT.

The V gene is TRBV19, the J gene TRBJ2-7; TRBD1 aligns across 12 bases. With V trimmed by 5 bases and J by 2 bases, 4 bases remained unmatched. The CDR3 sequence is 15 residues long. Per the germline V gene, CDR1 is LNHDA and CDR2 is SQIVND (reference sequence). For the CDR3, the DNA is TGTGCCAGTAGTCCGGGGACAGGGGGCGCCTACGAGCAGTACTTC. This gives the protein CASSPGTGGAYEQYF.

The J gene is TRBJ2-3, the V gene TRBV29-1; TRBD1 is a possible D gene (7 bases). The germline gives CDR1 SQVTM, CDR2 ANQGSEA. The CDR3 is made up of 13 amino acids. Trimming removed 7 bases at V and 6 bases at J, with 17 bases between. CDR3 sequence: CSDNRGGRDTQYF. For the CDR3, the DNA is TGCAGCGACAACAGGGGAGGTCGTGATACGCAGTATTTT.

The chain couples TRBV19 to TRBJ2-1; D gene unclear. Between the trimmed V and J ends, which lost 11 bases and 8 bases, there was a span of 13 bases. The CDR3 is 11 amino acids. Germline CDR1 is LNHDA and CDR2 is SQIVND (reference sequence). In DNA, the CDR3 is TGTGCCTGTAAGATGGGCGATGAGCAGTTCTTC. Amino acid sequence: CACKMGDEQFF.

This chain links TRBV5-1 with TRBJ1-4, with a tentative D call TRBD1 (5 bases). V lost 0 bases and J 5 bases, leaving 8 bases between the germline ends. Per germline, CDR1 SGHRS and CDR2 YFSETQ. The CDR3 contains 14 residues. The DNA for the CDR3 is TGCGCCAGCAGCTTGGAAGGGGCAAATGAAAAACTGTTTTTT. Protein: CASSLEGANEKLFF.

V gene TRBV11-2 combines with J gene TRBJ2-7; maybe TRBD2 (7 bases). Between the trimmed V and J ends, which lost 1 base and 2 bases, there was a span of 12 bases. Per the germline V gene, CDR1 is SGHAT and CDR2 is FQNNGV. This CDR3 is 15 amino acids long. The CDR3 DNA is TGTGCCAGCAGCTTAGTGTTGGGGGGGCCCTACGAGCAGTACTTC. It yields the protein CASSLVLGGPYEQYF.

This clone occurred once. The CDR3 nucleotides read TGCGCCAGCAGCTTAGGGGTAGCTAGATGGCAAGAGACCCAGTACTTC. Translating it yields CASSLGVARWQETQYF. The chain joins TRBV5-1 to TRBJ2-5; tentatively, D is TRBD1 (5 bases). Germline CDR1 and CDR2: SGHRS and YFSETQ. With 2 bases removed from V and 2 bases from J, the gap between germline ends came to 16 bases. The CDR3 runs 16 residues.

DNA for the CDR3: TGTGCCTGGAGTACCTCGACAGGGGCTAAGGGTGGCTACACCTTC. Its translation: CAWSTSTGAKGGYTF. V gene TRBV30 combines with J gene TRBJ1-2, with 8 bases identical to TRBD1. Trimming removed 2 bases from V and 7 bases from J; junction bases left unmatched: 12. The CDR3 spans 15 residues. The germline gives CDR1 GTSNPN, CDR2 SVGIG (reference sequence).

This clone was counted a single time. The genes are TRBV4-2 and TRBJ2-7; D is ambiguous. In germline, CDR1 is LGHNA, CDR2 YNFKEQ. Trimming left V 0 bases short and J 1 base short, with 13 bases between. The CDR3 contains 16 residues. Here the CDR3 DNA reads TGTGCCAGCAGCCAAGATCTTCGGTCCCTTTCCTACGAGCAGTACTTC. It codes for CASSQDLRSLSYEQYF.

The chain is built from TRBV21-1 and TRBJ2-7; TRBD2, as called in the table, went unchecked against the DNA. TRBV21-1 is noted as a pseudogene. The CDR3 has 15 residues. The CDR3 spells CASSKAQRESYEQYF. The DNA for the CDR3 is TGTGCCAGCAGCAAGGCCCAGCGGGAATCCTACGAGCAGTACTTC.

The rearrangement joins TRBV7-2 to TRBJ1-6; no firm D call. The CDR3 is 11 amino acids. V lost 5 bases, J lost 5 bases, and 1 base lay in between. From germline, CDR1 is SGHTA and CDR2 FQGNSA. The CDR3: CASSDNSPLHF. The DNA for the CDR3 is TGTGCCAGCAGCGATAATTCACCCCTCCACTTT.

The CDR3 sequence: CASSPRGYQFDGYTF. CDR3 nucleotide sequence: TGTGCCAGCAGCCCGAGGGGTTATCAGTTCGATGGCTACACCTTC. The chain has TRBV5-4 and TRBJ1-2, with D possibly TRBD1 on 5 matching bases. Germline lookup yields CDR1 SGHNT and CDR2 YYREEE (reference sequence). V dropped 4 bases and J dropped 6 bases, with 19 bases sitting between them. The CDR3 contains 15 residues.

The chain recombines TRBV6-6 with TRBJ2-2; 12 bases fit TRBD1. Germline trimming cut 7 bases from V and 7 bases from J; bases unmatched to any gene: 7. The CDR3 sequence is 15 residues long. Germline lookup yields CDR1 MNHNY and CDR2 SVGAGI (reference sequence). CDR3 sequence (DNA): TGTGCCAGCACCGAGGGACAGGGGGCCGTCGGGGAGCTGTTTTTT. Encoded protein: CASTEGQGAVGELFF.

The genes are TRBV10-3 and TRBJ2-7; TRBD2 matches at 10 bases. The CDR3 has 16 residues. Losses at the gene ends were 0 bases for V and 4 bases for J; bases not matched to a gene: 6. CDR1 and CDR2 from the germline V gene are ENHRY and SYGVKD. CDR3 region: CAISESASGSTYEQYF. The CDR3 DNA follows: TGTGCCATCAGTGAGTCGGCTAGCGGGAGCACATACGAGCAGTACTTC.

V usage is TRBV19 and J usage is TRBJ1-2, with TRBD1 identical over 9 bases. Trimming took 1 base from V and 9 from J; bases not matched to a gene: 9. The CDR3 is 15 residues long. Germline V gene data show CDR1 as LNHDA and CDR2 as SQIVND (reference sequence). DNA of the CDR3: TGTGCCAGTAGTATAGGGGGACAGGGAGGACCCCGCTACACCTTC. This gives the protein CASSIGGQGGPRYTF.

The chain combines TRBV7-6 with TRBJ2-3, with a tentative D call TRBD2 (6 bases). CDR3 size: 14 residues. V was trimmed by 1 base and J by 6 bases, leaving 11 bases between them. Germline values: CDR1 SGHVS, CDR2 FNYEAQ. The CDR3 DNA reads TGTGCCAGCAGCTTAGGCGGAGGGGCCGATACGCAGTATTTT. It encodes CASSLGGGADTQYF.

This clone was recorded only once. V usage is TRBV11-3 and J usage is TRBJ1-1; 8 bases align to TRBD1. Germline V CDR1 and CDR2: SGHNT, YENEEA. This CDR3 contains 16 residues. J lost 4 bases, V lost 3 bases, and 10 bases had no gene match. CDR3 sequence (DNA): TGTGCCAGCAGCTTGTCGGGGACAGGAGGCGGCACTGAAGCTTTCTTT. It yields the protein CASSLSGTGGGTEAFF.

This clone was seen only once. V and J are TRBV4-3 and TRBJ2-5; TRBD1 aligns across 10 bases. V gave up 4 bases and J gave up 5 bases; unmatched junction bases: 13. CDR3 length equals 17 residues. Germline loops: CDR1 LGHNA, CDR2 YSLEER. The CDR3 DNA reads as TGCGCCAGCAGCCCTTACCACCGGGACAGGGGTGGGGAGACCCAGTACTTC. It codes for CASSPYHRDRGGETQYF.

The rearrangement links TRBV30 to TRBJ1-4; tentative D call: TRBD1 (5 bases). The V gene's germline CDR1 is GTSNPN and CDR2 SVGIG (reference sequence). CDR3 length: 14 amino acids. Trimming removed 0 bases at V and 6 bases at J, with 11 bases between. CDR3 protein: CAWSVGRVDEKLFF. In DNA, the CDR3 is TGTGCCTGGAGTGTCGGCAGGGTAGATGAAAAACTGTTTTTT.

This sequence joins TRBV19 and TRBJ1-1; the D is unclear. The V gene lost 6 bases and the J gene lost 3 bases, with 11 bases spanning the gap. The CDR3 loop spans 13 amino acids. Germline CDR1 and CDR2: LNHDA and SQIVND (reference sequence). The CDR3 DNA reads TGTGCCAGTAGGATCTACGGGGACACTGAAGCTTTCTTT. It specifies CASRIYGDTEAFF.

This clone has only one observation. This sequence joins TRBV30 and TRBJ1-3; D uncertain. The CDR3 contains 15 residues. Germline values: CDR1 GTSNPN, CDR2 SVGIG (reference sequence). V was cut by 5 bases and J by 1 base, with 15 bases left in between. The CDR3 region has the DNA TGTGCCTGGCGTCCAACATTAATTTCTGGAAACACCATATATTTT. Its protein is CAWRPTLISGNTIYF.

The gene calls are TRBV5-1 and TRBJ1-5; weak D call: TRBD1 (5 bases). The CDR3 sequence is 15 residues long. CDR1 is SGHRS, CDR2 YFSETQ, per germline. The V and J ends lost 4 bases and 2 bases respectively, with 13 bases between them. CDR3 nucleotides: TGCGCCAGCAGCCCGGTCGGGGGAGGCAATCAGCCCCAGCATTTT. Translation: CASSPVGGGNQPQHF.

The rearrangement uses TRBV5-5 and TRBJ2-7; D is uncertain. The germline gives CDR1 SGHKS, CDR2 YYEKEE (reference sequence). V dropped 0 bases and J dropped 2 bases, with 15 bases sitting between them. The CDR3 is made up of 16 amino acids. CDR3 nucleotide sequence: TGTGCCAGCAGCTTGGCAGCCCAAAGGCTAACCTACGAGCAGTACTTC. As protein: CASSLAAQRLTYEQYF. Full variable domain (missing parts from reference TRBV5-5 and TRBJ2-7): DAGVTQSPTHLIKTRGQQVTLRCSPISGHKSVSWYQQVLGQGPQFIFQYYEKEERGRGNFPDRFSARQFPNYSSELNVNALLLGDSALYLCASSLAAQRLTYEQYFGPGTRLTVT.

The chain links TRBV19 to TRBJ1-5; D unresolved. Trimming removed 6 bases at V and 1 base at J, with 13 bases between. CDR3 size: 15 residues. CDR1 is LNHDA and CDR2 is SQIVND in the germline V gene (reference sequence). This CDR3 is CASRQQGPSNQPQHF. CDR3 nucleotide sequence: TGTGCCAGTAGGCAACAAGGGCCAAGCAATCAGCCCCAGCATTTT.

J is TRBJ1-5 and V is TRBV5-1, with D possibly TRBD1 on 6 matching bases. From germline, CDR1 is SGHRS and CDR2 YFSETQ. Trimming cost V 4 bases and J 7 bases, with 12 bases left between them. The CDR3 covers 13 residues. CDR3 bases: TGCGCCAGCAGCGCCTCGGGGGCCCAGCCCCAGCATTTT. Translating it yields CASSASGAQPQHF.

The chain links TRBV11-3 to TRBJ2-1; 10 nucleotides agree with TRBD2. After removal of 3 bases from V and 2 bases from J, the junction contained 1 base not matched to a gene. The CDR3 runs 15 residues. The germline CDR1 and CDR2 sequences are SGHNT and YENEEA. CDR3 residues: CASSFGLAAYNEQFF. The DNA for the CDR3 is TGTGCCAGCAGCTTCGGACTAGCGGCCTACAATGAGCAGTTCTTC. Using reference TRBV11-3 and TRBJ2-1 for the parts outside the CDR3, the full variable domain is EAGVVQSPRYKIIEKKQPVAFWCNPISGHNTLYWYLQNLGQGPELLIRYENEEAVDDSQLPKDRFSAERLKGVDSTLKIQPAELGDSAVYLCASSFGLAAYNEQFFGPGTRLTVL.

The gene calls are TRBV19 and TRBJ1-1; TRBD1 agrees at 9 bases. This CDR3 region has 14 residues. J lost 3 bases, V lost 8 bases, and 7 bases had no gene match. The germline V gene has CDR1 LNHDA and CDR2 SQIVND (reference sequence). Written as DNA, the CDR3 is TGTGCCAGTGAGCTACAGGGGGCTTACACTGAAGCTTTCTTT. Amino acids: CASELQGAYTEAFF.